This T cell receptor beta chain comes out of a study of T cell changes during pregnancy in multiple sclerosis. Germline assignment: CDR1 MDHEN and CDR2 SYDVKM. The CDR3 runs to 13 residues. V was clipped by 7 bases and J by 2 bases; unmatched bases: 3. Assay: immunoSEQ multiplex PCR; the TCRdb copy retains only in-frame clones and omits some. The data show some 31,000 clones, about 88% seen once. The receptor's source is a female donor with multiple sclerosis, enrolled in a pregnancy study. Sample: CD8+ T cells from peripheral blood mononuclear cells, taken in the second trimester of pregnancy. The chain is built from TRBV28 and TRBJ2-7; the match to TRBD2 covers 9 bases. The CDR3 region is CASTLAGAYEQYF. The CDR3 DNA follows: TGTGCCAGCACCTTAGCGGGAGCCTACGAGCAGTACTTC.